The 6 T cell receptor beta chains reported below all come from one sample, sequenced in a study of shared clonotypes between healthy human individuals. Generated by immunoSEQ multiplex PCR, the TCRdb table keeps only in-frame clones and is missing some. The table has some 2.1 million clones, 90% to 95% seen once; the top ten hold 0.13%. Sequenced input: naive CD4+ T cells sorted from blood. Subset in this sample: CD45RA+ positively selected. The receptors were gathered from a man younger than 35 in good health.

This clone was counted a single time. The CDR3 nucleotides read TGTGCCAGCAGTAGGGACACCTCTACGGAGACCCAGTACTTC. This codes for CASSRDTSTETQYF. The chain employs TRBV28 and TRBJ2-5, with a tentative D call TRBD1 (6 bases). The CDR3 runs 14 residues. CDR1 is MDHEN and CDR2 is SYDVKM in the germline V gene. Trimming left V 5 bases short and J 5 bases short, with 15 bases between.

The chain uses TRBV19 and TRBJ2-2, with D perhaps TRBD1 (5 bases). CDR3 length: 15 residues. The V end was cut by 6 bases, the J end by 6 bases, with 17 bases between. CDR1 LNHDA and CDR2 SQIVND come from the germline V gene (reference sequence). The DNA of the CDR3 is TGTGCCAGTAGGCCAAGCGCGGCAGGGCCCGGGGAGCTGTTTTTT. The encoded protein is CASRPSAAGPGELFF. Full variable domain (outside the CDR3, taken from reference TRBV19 and TRBJ2-2): DGGITQSPKYLFRKEGQNVTLSCEQNLNHDAMYWYRQDPGQGLRLIYYSQIVNDFQKGDIAEGYSVSREKKESFPLTVTSAQKNPTAFYLCASRPSAAGPGELFFGEGSRLTVL.

This clone was detected many times. The CDR3 spells CASISELAGASYEQYF. The CDR3 nucleotides read TGTGCCAGCATCTCGGAGTTAGCGGGAGCTTCCTACGAGCAGTACTTC. The chain carries TRBV2 and TRBJ2-7; 9 bases line up with TRBD2. This CDR3 spans 16 amino acids. The germline V gene encodes CDR1 SNHLY and CDR2 FYNNEI. Losses at the gene ends were 7 bases for V and 1 base for J; bases not matched to a gene: 11.

J is TRBJ2-5 and V is TRBV30, with a tentative D call TRBD1 (5 bases). Germline-derived CDR1 and CDR2 are GTSNPN and SVGIG (reference sequence). V was shortened by 4 bases and J by 7 bases, with 13 bases between the two germline ends. The CDR3 covers 12 residues. The CDR3 DNA reads as TGTGCCTGGACTCAGGGTGGTGGGACCCAGTACTTC. This sequence encodes CAWTQGGGTQYF.

This sequence joins TRBV6-1 and TRBJ1-6, with D perhaps TRBD1 (5 bases). Germline CDR1 is MNHNS and CDR2 is SASEGT. The CDR3 totals 15 residues. V shed 6 bases and J shed 0 bases, with 9 bases lying between them. Here the CDR3 reads CASRGLSSYNSPLHF. Here the CDR3 DNA reads TGTGCCAGCAGGGGGCTGAGCTCCTATAATTCACCCCTCCACTTT.

This sequence joins TRBV27 and TRBJ2-2, with 7 positions matching TRBD2. CDR3 length: 16 residues. The germline V gene encodes CDR1 MNHEY and CDR2 SMNVEV (reference sequence). J lost 5 bases, V lost 2 bases, and 8 bases had no gene match. DNA of the CDR3: TGTGCCAGCAGTTTAAGGTCGGGGGGACTAACCGGGGAGCTGTTTTTT. Encoded protein: CASSLRSGGLTGELFF.